The T cell receptor (beta chain) under discussion was sequenced for a study of T cell responses to AZD1222 COVID-19 vaccine. Sequencing used immunoSEQ multiplex PCR; TCRdb keeps in-frame clones, though not all of them. This sample carries approximately 120,000 clones, over 85% of them seen once, and the ten largest clones take 3.1%. This clone was counted once. Its antigen remains unknown. Study-level findings and limits: Among the donors, most were white British and more were female, and clonal diversity was possibly underestimated. In the spike-specific TCR repertoire, nearly half reportedly target unmutated variant regions. Repertoires were obtained solely post-peak T cell response.

The TCR sequence derives from an adult in good health. Sequences were derived from peripheral blood, sampled on day 0 of AZD1222 vaccination.

DNA for the CDR3: TGTGCCAGCAGCCAGCTTCGGGGGACCAACTATGGCTACACCTTC. Its protein product is CASSQLRGTNYGYTF. The chain joins TRBV3-1 (or the pseudogene TRBV3-2) to TRBJ1-2; possible D gene TRBD1, 5 bases. Looked up from germline, CDR1 is LGHDT and CDR2 is YNNKEL (reference sequence). V was trimmed by 3 bases and J by 2 bases, leaving 13 bases between them. The CDR3 runs 15 residues.